Given below is one T cell receptor beta chain in context. The CDR3 is 15 amino acids. Trimming stripped 5 bases from V and 2 bases from J, with 17 bases between. Germline values: CDR1 SGHRS, CDR2 YFSETQ. This sample stems from a study of control samples from healthy donors and cancer patients. Sequencing used immunoSEQ multiplex PCR; TCRdb keeps in-frame clones, though not all of them. The sample has 100,000 to 120,000 clones, roughly 90% seen once. The sequence came from a woman aged 55 to 70 with lung cancer. The chain has TRBV5-1 and TRBJ2-7, with a possible D match to TRBD2 (6 bases). The sample consisted of PBMCs. Here the CDR3 DNA reads TGCGCCAGCAGAACCGAGGTAGGAGGGCCCTACGAGCAGTACTTC. This sequence encodes CASRTEVGGPYEQYF.